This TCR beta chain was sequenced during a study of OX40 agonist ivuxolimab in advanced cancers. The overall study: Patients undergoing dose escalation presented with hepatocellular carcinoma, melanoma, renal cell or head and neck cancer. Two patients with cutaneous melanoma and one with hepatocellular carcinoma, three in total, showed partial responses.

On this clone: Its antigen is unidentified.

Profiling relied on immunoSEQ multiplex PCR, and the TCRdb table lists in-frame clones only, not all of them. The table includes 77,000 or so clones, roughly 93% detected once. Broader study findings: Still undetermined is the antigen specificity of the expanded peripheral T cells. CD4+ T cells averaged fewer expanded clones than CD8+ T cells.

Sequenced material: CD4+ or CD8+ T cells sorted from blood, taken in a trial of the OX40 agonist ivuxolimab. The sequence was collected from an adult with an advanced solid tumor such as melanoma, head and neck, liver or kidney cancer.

CDR3 sequence: CASSLAGQGQETQYF. CDR3 nucleotide sequence: TGCGCCAGCAGCTTGGCCGGGCAGGGCCAAGAGACCCAGTACTTC. V gene TRBV5-1 combines with J gene TRBJ2-5; D is perhaps TRBD1 (5 bases). The V gene lost 0 bases and the J gene lost 1 base, with 10 bases spanning the gap. The CDR3 sequence is 15 residues long. Germline V gene sequence: CDR1 SGHRS, CDR2 YFSETQ.